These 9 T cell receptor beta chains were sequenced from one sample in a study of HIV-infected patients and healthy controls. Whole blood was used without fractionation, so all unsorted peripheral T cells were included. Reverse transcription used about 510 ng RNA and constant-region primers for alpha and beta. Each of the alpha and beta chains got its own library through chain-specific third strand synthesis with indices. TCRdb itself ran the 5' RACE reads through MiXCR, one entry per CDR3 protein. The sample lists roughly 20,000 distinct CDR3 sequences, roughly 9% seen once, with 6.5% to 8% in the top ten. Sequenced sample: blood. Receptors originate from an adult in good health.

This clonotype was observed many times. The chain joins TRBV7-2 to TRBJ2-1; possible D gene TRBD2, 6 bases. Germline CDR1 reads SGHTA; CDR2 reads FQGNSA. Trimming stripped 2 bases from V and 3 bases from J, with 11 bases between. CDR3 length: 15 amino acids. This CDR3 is CASSLSIGSYNEQFF. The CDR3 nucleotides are TGTGCCAGCAGCTTAAGTATCGGGAGCTACAATGAGCAGTTCTTC. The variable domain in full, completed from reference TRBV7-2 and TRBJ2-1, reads GAGVSQSPSNKVTEKGKDVELRCDPISGHTALYWYRQSLGQGLEFLIYFQGNSAPDKSGLPSDRFSAERTGGSVSTLTIQRTQQEDSAVYLCASSLSIGSYNEQFFGPGTRLTVL.

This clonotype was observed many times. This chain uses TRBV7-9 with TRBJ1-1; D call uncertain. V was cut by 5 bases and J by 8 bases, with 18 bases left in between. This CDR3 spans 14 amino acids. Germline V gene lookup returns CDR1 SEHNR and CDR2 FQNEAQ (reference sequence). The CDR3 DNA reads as TGTGCCAGCAGCACGACGGGAAGTGTTTCGGAAGCTTTCTTT. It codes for CASSTTGSVSEAFF. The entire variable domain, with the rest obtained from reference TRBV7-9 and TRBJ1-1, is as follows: DTGVSQNPRHKITKRGQNVTFRCDPISEHNRLYWYRQTLGQGPEFLTYFQNEAQLEKSRLLSDRFSAERPKGSFSTLEIQRTEQGDSAMYLCASSTTGSVSEAFFGQGTRLTVV.

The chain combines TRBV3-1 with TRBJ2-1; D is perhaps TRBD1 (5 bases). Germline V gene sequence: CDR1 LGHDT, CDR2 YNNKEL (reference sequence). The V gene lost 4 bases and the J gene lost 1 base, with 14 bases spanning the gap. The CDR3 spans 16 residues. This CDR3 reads CASSPTGPISYNEQFF. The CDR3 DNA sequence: TGTGCCAGCAGCCCCACAGGTCCCATTTCCTACAATGAGCAGTTCTTC.

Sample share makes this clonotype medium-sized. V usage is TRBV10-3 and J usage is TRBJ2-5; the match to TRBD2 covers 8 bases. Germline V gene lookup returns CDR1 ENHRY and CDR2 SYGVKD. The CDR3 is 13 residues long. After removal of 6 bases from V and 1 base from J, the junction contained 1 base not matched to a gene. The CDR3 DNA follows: TGTGCCATCAGAAGCGGGAGCCAAGAGACCCAGTACTTC. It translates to CAIRSGSQETQYF.

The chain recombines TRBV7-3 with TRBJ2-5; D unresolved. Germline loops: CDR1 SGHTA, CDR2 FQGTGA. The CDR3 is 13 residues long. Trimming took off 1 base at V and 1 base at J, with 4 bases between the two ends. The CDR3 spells CASSLNSQETQYF. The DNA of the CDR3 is TGTGCCAGCAGCTTAAACAGCCAAGAGACCCAGTACTTC.

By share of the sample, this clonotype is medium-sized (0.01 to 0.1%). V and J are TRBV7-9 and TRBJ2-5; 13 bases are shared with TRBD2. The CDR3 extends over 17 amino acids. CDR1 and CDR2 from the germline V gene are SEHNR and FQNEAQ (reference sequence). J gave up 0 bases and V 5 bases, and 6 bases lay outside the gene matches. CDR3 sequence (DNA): TGTGCCAGCAGCATGGGGACTAGCGGGATGTACCAAGAGACCCAGTACTTC. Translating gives CASSMGTSGMYQETQYF.

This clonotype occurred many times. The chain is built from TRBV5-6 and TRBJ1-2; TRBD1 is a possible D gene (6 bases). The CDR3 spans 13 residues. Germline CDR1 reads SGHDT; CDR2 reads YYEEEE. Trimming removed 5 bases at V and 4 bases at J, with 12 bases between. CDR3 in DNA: TGTGCCAGCAGAGTACAGGGTGGCTATGGCTACACCTTC. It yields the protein CASRVQGGYGYTF.

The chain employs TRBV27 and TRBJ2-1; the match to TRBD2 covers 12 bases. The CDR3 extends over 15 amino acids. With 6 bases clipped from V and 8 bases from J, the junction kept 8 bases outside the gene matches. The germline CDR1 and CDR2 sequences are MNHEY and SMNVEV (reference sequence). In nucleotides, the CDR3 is TGTGCCAGCAGCCGAAGACTAGCGGGAGCCTATGAGCAGTTCTTC. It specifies CASSRRLAGAYEQFF.

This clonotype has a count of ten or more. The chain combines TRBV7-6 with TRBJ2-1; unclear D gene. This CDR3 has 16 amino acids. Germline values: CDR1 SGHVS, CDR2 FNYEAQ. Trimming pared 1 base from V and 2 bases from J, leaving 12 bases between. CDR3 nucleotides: TGTGCCAGCAGCTTAGTGGGCGGATCCACCTACAATGAGCAGTTCTTC. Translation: CASSLVGGSTYNEQFF.